These 8 T cell receptor beta chains were all obtained from the same sample, sequenced in a study of T-cell memory formation after mild COVID-19. TCRdb re-analysed the 5' RACE reads in MiXCR, keeping a single row per CDR3 protein. The sample includes approximately 300,000 distinct CDR3 sequences, about 16% of them seen just once. The sample comprised PBMCs or a T cell subset sorted from them (not recorded which). The receptors derive from a man younger than 30 who had mild COVID-19 (a few samples of this study predate the infection). Cell type and time point are not known.

V gene TRBV27 combines with J gene TRBJ2-7, with 12 bases matching TRBD1. Looked up from germline, CDR1 is MNHEY and CDR2 is SMNVEV (reference sequence). V shed 8 bases and J 2 bases; nucleotides not matched to a gene: 10. The CDR3 has 16 residues. The CDR3 spells CASPSGTGGATYEQYF. For the CDR3, the DNA is TGTGCCAGCCCCTCTGGGACAGGGGGCGCAACCTACGAGCAGTACTTC.

This chain connects TRBV2 to TRBJ2-5; D is unresolved. This CDR3 region has 13 residues. Germline lookup yields CDR1 SNHLY and CDR2 FYNNEI. With 5 bases removed from V and 1 base from J, the gap between germline ends came to 8 bases. CDR3 region: CASSHRFQETQYF. CDR3 DNA sequence: TGTGCCAGCAGTCACAGATTCCAAGAGACCCAGTACTTC.

The sample holds a few counts of this clonotype. The chain joins TRBV28 to TRBJ1-6; D is ambiguous. Germline CDR1 MDHEN, CDR2 SYDVKM. The CDR3 is made up of 15 amino acids. V shed 10 bases and J shed 9 bases, with 22 bases lying between them. CDR3 bases: TGTGCCACTACAAGCCTTGGATCTCGTGGTTCACCCCTCCACTTT. This gives the protein CATTSLGSRGSPLHF.

V usage is TRBV18 and J usage is TRBJ2-5; possible D gene TRBD1, 5 bases. Trimming stripped 0 bases from V and 2 bases from J, with 19 bases between. Germline CDR1 and CDR2: KGHSH and LQKENI. The CDR3 contains 18 residues. CDR3 bases: TGTGCCAGCTCACCACCGACAGACCCAAGGCTCTTACAAGAGACCCAGTACTTC. It yields the protein CASSPPTDPRLLQETQYF. Complete variable domain (other parts from reference TRBV18 and TRBJ2-5): NAGVMQNPRHLVRRRGQEARLRCSPMKGHSHVYWYRQLPEEGLKFMVYLQKENIIDESGMPKERFSAEFPKEGPSILRIQQVVRGDSAAYFCASSPPTDPRLLQETQYFGPGTRLLVL.

This clonotype has only a few counts. At one boundary the junction diverges from the germline segment, which might be a read error. The J gene is TRBJ1-4, the V gene TRBV25-1; D remains ambiguous. The CDR3 extends over 14 amino acids. Germline-derived CDR1 and CDR2 are MGHDK and SYGVNS. Written as DNA, the CDR3 is TGTGCCAGCAGTGCGACGAGGACTAGTGAAAAACTGTTTTTT. The encoded protein is CASSATRTSEKLFF.

This chain links TRBV7-9 with TRBJ1-2; TRBD1 might be the D (5 bases). CDR3 length equals 17 residues. CDR1 and CDR2 (germline): SEHNR, FQNEAQ (reference sequence). Trimming removed 0 bases from V and 1 base from J, with 15 bases in between. The CDR3: CASSLASRGTNNYGYTF. CDR3 DNA sequence: TGTGCCAGCAGCTTAGCGTCGAGAGGGACTAATAACTATGGCTACACCTTC.

This clonotype was seen only a few times. The chain recombines TRBV27 with TRBJ1-5; D unclear. The V and J ends lost 6 bases and 0 bases respectively, with 12 bases between them. Looked up from germline, CDR1 is MNHEY and CDR2 is SMNVEV (reference sequence). The length of the CDR3 is 15 residues. In nucleotides, the CDR3 is TGTGCCAGCAGAGGATTCGGGGTTAGCAATCAGCCCCAGCATTTT. Protein product: CASRGFGVSNQPQHF.

This clonotype has a handful of counts. The CDR3 region has the DNA TGTGCCAGCAGCTTACGGTTCGGGGGGGTTCGCACCGGGGAGCTGTTTTTT. Translation gives CASSLRFGGVRTGELFF. The chain has TRBV7-2 and TRBJ2-2; 8 bases are a match to TRBD2. The CDR3 has 17 residues. Per germline, CDR1 SGHTA and CDR2 FQGNSA. V shed 2 bases and J 4 bases; nucleotides not matched to a gene: 9.